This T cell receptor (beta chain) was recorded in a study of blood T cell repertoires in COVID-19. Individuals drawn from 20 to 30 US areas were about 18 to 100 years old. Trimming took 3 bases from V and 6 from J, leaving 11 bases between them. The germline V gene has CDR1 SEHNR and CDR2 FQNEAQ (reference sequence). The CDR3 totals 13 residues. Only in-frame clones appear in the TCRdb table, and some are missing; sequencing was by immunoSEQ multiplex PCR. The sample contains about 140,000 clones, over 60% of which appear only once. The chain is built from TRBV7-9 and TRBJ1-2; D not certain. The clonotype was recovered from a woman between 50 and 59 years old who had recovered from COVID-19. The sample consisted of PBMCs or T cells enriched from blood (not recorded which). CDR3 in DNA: TGTGCCAGCAGCTTGTCCCGGGAGCATGGCTACACCTTC. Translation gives CASSLSREHGYTF.